A single sample gave rise to the 26 T cell receptor beta chains below, sequenced in a study of human T cells and chemical hapten exposure. TCRdb re-called the RACE reads through MiXCR, storing one row per CDR3 protein. Of under 95,000 distinct CDR3 sequences detected, 8.5% appear once; the ten largest clones hold 2% to 3%. Stated time point: pre-sensitization, week 0. The treatment was: therapeutic diphenylcyclopropenone sensitization with weekly scalp DPC. Sequencing used whole blood, obtained in connection with sensitization to the hapten diphenylcyclopropenone (DPC). All receptors come from a man aged 35-49 years with alopecia areata. Some clones in this sample may be carry-over from other donors' samples.

The J gene is TRBJ2-6, the V gene TRBV5-6; D may be TRBD1 (6 bases). Trimming removed 3 bases at V and 0 bases at J, with 19 bases between. Germline assignment: CDR1 SGHDT and CDR2 YYEEEE. The CDR3 sequence is 19 residues long. CDR3 DNA: TGTGCCAGCAGCTCGCGGACAGCTTTTTTTTTCTCTGGGGCCAACGTCCTGACTTTC. Translation: CASSSRTAFFFSGANVLTF.

This clonotype has a count of ten or more. The gene calls are TRBV5-1 and TRBJ1-2; D gene unclear. V shed 4 bases and J shed 3 bases, with 13 bases lying between them. CDR1 and CDR2 (germline): SGHRS, YFSETQ. CDR3 length equals 14 residues. The CDR3 nucleotides are TGCGCCAGCAGCCCCGGCGGAAGCGACTATGGCTACACCTTC. Translated: CASSPGGSDYGYTF.

This clonotype has only a few counts. The DNA of the CDR3 is TGCGCCAGCAGCAGCAGGGTTTGCGAGCAGTACGTC. It specifies CASSSRVCEQYV. The chain uses TRBV4-3 and TRBJ2-7; tentative D call: TRBD1 (5 bases). This CDR3 has 12 amino acids. Germline CDR1 is LGHNA and CDR2 is YSLEER. V was shortened by 5 bases and J by 6 bases, with 11 bases between the two germline ends.

J is TRBJ1-2 and V is TRBV28, with D perhaps TRBD1 (6 bases). Trimming left V 0 bases short and J 8 bases short, with 25 bases between. The V gene's germline CDR1 is MDHEN and CDR2 SYDVKM. The CDR3 loop spans 18 amino acids. The CDR3 loop reads CASSLWKDGLGTGGGYTF. In nucleotides, the CDR3 is TGTGCCAGCAGTTTATGGAAGGACGGCCTTGGTACGGGGGGCGGCTACACCTTC.

This clonotype occurred many times. The chain links TRBV28 to TRBJ1-2; maybe TRBD1 (5 bases). The V gene's germline CDR1 is MDHEN and CDR2 SYDVKM. CDR3 size: 14 residues. Trimming cost V 7 bases and J 0 bases, with 12 bases left between them. The CDR3, as DNA: TGTGCCAGCAAGTGGGGACGAGCTAACTATGGCTACACCTTC. The encoded protein is CASKWGRANYGYTF.

This clonotype was observed at least ten times. The chain carries TRBV11-3 and TRBJ2-2, with 13 bases fitting TRBD2. V dropped 2 bases and J dropped 1; count of bases not matched to a gene: 10. This CDR3 has 20 amino acids. CDR1 and CDR2 (germline): SGHNT, YENEEA. The CDR3 region is CASSLRPGLAGARNTGELFF. In DNA, the CDR3 is TGTGCCAGCAGCTTACGGCCCGGACTAGCGGGAGCGCGGAACACCGGGGAGCTGTTTTTT.

As DNA, the CDR3 is TGTGCCAGCAGTTCTGCGTATTATGGCTACACCTTC. It is translated as CASSSAYYGYTF. The chain links TRBV28 to TRBJ1-2, with D hard to call. This CDR3 comprises 12 residues. Germline V gene lookup returns CDR1 MDHEN and CDR2 SYDVKM. Trimming pared 4 bases from V and 5 bases from J, leaving 8 bases between.

V and J are TRBV29-1 and TRBJ2-2, with TRBD1 as a possible D gene (5 bases). The CDR3 runs to 16 residues. From germline, CDR1 is SQVTM and CDR2 ANQGSEA. The ends were cut back, 5 bases at V and 0 bases at J, with 16 bases in the middle. The CDR3 DNA reads TGCAGCGTTCACGATACGACAGCATCGAACACCGGGGAGCTGTTTTTT. Translation: CSVHDTTASNTGELFF.

By sample fraction, this clonotype is medium-sized. The chain joins TRBV12-3 or TRBV12-4 to TRBJ2-3, with TRBD1 matching over 7 bases. Trimming removed 7 bases from V and 2 bases from J; junction bases left unmatched: 6. CDR3 length equals 14 residues. CDR3 coding DNA: TGTGCCAGCAATCTGACAGGGCTCACAGATACGCAGTATTTT. Translated, it gives CASNLTGLTDTQYF.

The V gene is TRBV6-1, the J gene TRBJ2-7; 11 bases are a match to TRBD2. The CDR3 covers 14 residues. J lost 3 bases, V lost 5 bases, and 3 bases had no gene match. Germline CDR1 and CDR2: MNHNS and SASEGT. The CDR3 DNA sequence: TGTGCCAGCAGTACCGGGACTAGCGGCTACGAGCAGTACGTC. This encodes CASSTGTSGYEQYV.

This clonotype was seen a few times. V is TRBV14 and J is TRBJ1-3; D ambiguous. There are 15 residues in the CDR3. Trimming removed 4 bases at V and 0 bases at J, with 10 bases between. Germline V lookup: CDR1 SGHDN, CDR2 FVKESK. The CDR3 region has the DNA TGTGCCAGCAGCCCGGGCGGCGACTCTGGAAACACCATATATTTT. Translated, it gives CASSPGGDSGNTIYF.

This clonotype was seen at least ten times. The J gene is TRBJ2-3, the V gene TRBV6-1, with 9 bases fitting TRBD1. The CDR3 totals 15 residues. Trimming removed 5 bases from V and 3 bases from J; junction bases left unmatched: 6. In germline, CDR1 is MNHNS, CDR2 SASEGT. DNA for the CDR3: TGTGCCAGCAGTCCCGGGACAGGGAGGACAGATACGCAGTATTTT. Translating gives CASSPGTGRTDTQYF.

The rearrangement joins TRBV5-4 to TRBJ2-1, with 14 bases lining up with TRBD2. Germline V CDR1 and CDR2: SGHNT, YYREEE (reference sequence). The CDR3 has 16 residues. The V gene end was trimmed by 4 bases and the J gene end by 9 bases; junction bases not matched to a gene: 9. The CDR3 here is CASSKGGTSGSIEQFF. The CDR3 nucleotides are TGTGCCAGCAGCAAGGGGGGGACTAGCGGGAGTATTGAGCAGTTCTTC.

This chain connects TRBV30 to TRBJ2-2; D is possibly TRBD2 (5 bases). The CDR3 runs 13 residues. V dropped 8 bases and J dropped 7 bases, with 17 bases sitting between them. CDR1 GTSNPN and CDR2 SVGIG come from the germline V gene (reference sequence). The CDR3 protein is CARRAGRNGELFF. The CDR3 DNA follows: TGTGCCCGGCGGGCAGGTCGGAACGGGGAGCTGTTTTTT.

This clonotype came up many times. V gene TRBV20-1 combines with J gene TRBJ2-1; 10 nucleotides agree with TRBD1. CDR3 size: 17 residues. After removal of 4 bases from V and 1 base from J, the junction contained 10 bases not matched to a gene. Germline assignment: CDR1 DFQATT and CDR2 SNEGSKA (reference sequence). CDR3 sequence: CSATDRGRGSSYNEQFF. In DNA form, the CDR3 reads TGCAGTGCTACCGACAGGGGGCGGGGCTCTTCCTACAATGAGCAGTTCTTC.

This clonotype occurred a few times. This sequence joins TRBV5-5 and TRBJ2-1; TRBD1 matches 7 bases. CDR1 SGHKS and CDR2 YYEKEE come from the germline V gene (reference sequence). The CDR3 is 15 residues long. V lost 0 bases to trimming and J lost 7 bases; unmatched junction nucleotides: 7. In nucleotides, the CDR3 is TGTGCCAGCAGCTTGGGGGACAGTTCTCGAAATGAGCAGTTCTTC. Its translation: CASSLGDSSRNEQFF.

There are many counts of this clonotype. The CDR3 DNA sequence: TGTGCCAGCAGCTTAGCCCAGACGTACGAGCAGTACTTC. This encodes CASSLAQTYEQYF. This chain links TRBV7-2 with TRBJ2-7; D unresolved. V lost 0 bases and J 4 bases, leaving 7 bases between the germline ends. The CDR3 contains 13 residues. Germline V gene sequence: CDR1 SGHTA, CDR2 FQGNSA.

This chain connects TRBV13 to TRBJ2-1, with 8 positions matching TRBD1. The germline CDR1 and CDR2 sequences are PRHDT and FYEKMQ (reference sequence). V gave up 6 bases and J gave up 2 bases; unmatched junction bases: 6. The CDR3 contains 15 residues. CDR3 protein: CASSFNRGTYNEQFF. The CDR3 region has the DNA TGTGCCAGCAGTTTCAACAGGGGGACCTACAATGAGCAGTTCTTC.

This chain links TRBV5-6 with TRBJ2-7; possible D gene TRBD2, 5 bases. With 0 bases removed from V and 3 bases from J, the gap between germline ends came to 19 bases. Germline V gene data show CDR1 as SGHDT and CDR2 as YYEEEE. There are 17 residues in the CDR3. CDR3 residues: CASSLASGLRGFYEQYV. CDR3 sequence (DNA): TGTGCCAGCAGCTTGGCCAGTGGGCTCCGCGGGTTCTACGAGCAGTACGTC.

This clonotype was seen at least ten times. The chain combines TRBV29-1 with TRBJ2-4, with D possibly being TRBD2 (7 bases). Trimming removed 4 bases from V and 11 bases from J, with 18 bases in between. CDR1 is SQVTM, CDR2 ANQGSEA, per germline. The CDR3 runs 13 residues. The CDR3 nucleotides are TGCAGCGTTGCATTTCGGGGGGCAACCGTTCAGTACTTC. Its translation is CSVAFRGATVQYF.

In this sample, this clonotype turned up many times. V gene TRBV5-1 combines with J gene TRBJ1-5, with D uncertain. Per germline, CDR1 SGHRS and CDR2 YFSETQ. This CDR3 has 12 amino acids. V lost 1 base and J 6 bases, leaving 5 bases between the germline ends. CDR3 sequence: CASSLKGQPQHF. CDR3 coding DNA: TGCGCCAGCAGCTTGAAAGGTCAGCCCCAGCATTTT.

This clonotype was seen ten or more times. The chain joins TRBV5-4 to TRBJ2-7; 9 bases fit TRBD1. The germline CDR1 and CDR2 sequences are SGHNT and YYREEE (reference sequence). V dropped 4 bases and J dropped 5; count of bases not matched to a gene: 10. CDR3 length equals 15 residues. CDR3 region: CASSKPGQGGNEQYF. The DNA of the CDR3 is TGTGCCAGCAGCAAACCGGGACAGGGAGGAAACGAGCAGTACTTC.

V usage is TRBV7-2 and J usage is TRBJ2-3; 9 bases line up with TRBD2. Germline V gives CDR1 SGHTA, CDR2 FQGNSA. This CDR3 region has 19 residues. Trimming cost V 2 bases and J 2 bases; bases outside gene matches: 14. The CDR3 DNA reads as TGTGCCAGCAGCTTATTTGTAGCGGGAGCTTCCCCGCCCACAGATACGCAGTATTTT. Its translation is CASSLFVAGASPPTDTQYF.

This clonotype has at least ten counts. V gene TRBV29-1 combines with J gene TRBJ2-6, with 9 bases identical to TRBD1. Germline CDR1 and CDR2: SQVTM and ANQGSEA. Losses at the gene ends were 5 bases for V and 0 bases for J; bases not matched to a gene: 5. This CDR3 has 16 amino acids. CDR3 sequence reads: CSVQTGGSSGANVLTF. In DNA form, the CDR3 reads TGCAGCGTTCAGACAGGGGGGAGCTCTGGGGCCAACGTCCTGACTTTC.

This clonotype was seen ten or more times. The chain employs TRBV29-1 and TRBJ1-1; 8 bases line up with TRBD1. Germline CDR1 reads SQVTM; CDR2 reads ANQGSEA. V gave up 4 bases and J gave up 12 bases; unmatched junction bases: 10. The CDR3 runs to 12 residues. CDR3 region: CSVGRQGAGTFF. In DNA form, the CDR3 reads TGCAGCGTTGGCCGGCAGGGGGCCGGAACTTTCTTT.

This clonotype came up many times. The chain has TRBV28 and TRBJ2-7, with D possibly matching TRBD1 (6 bases). The V end lost 1 base, the J end lost 6 bases, and 7 bases lay between the germline ends. The CDR3 length is 12 residues. The V gene's germline CDR1 is MDHEN and CDR2 SYDVKM. CDR3 amino acids: CASSLLGGEQYF. CDR3 in DNA: TGTGCCAGCAGTTTATTAGGGGGCGAGCAGTACTTC. Full variable domain (missing parts from reference TRBV28 and TRBJ2-7): DVKVTQSSRYLVKRTGEKVFLECVQDMDHENMFWYRQDPGLGLRLIYFSYDVKMKEKGDIPEGYSVSREKKERFSLILESASTNQTSMYLCASSLLGGEQYFGPGTRLTVT.